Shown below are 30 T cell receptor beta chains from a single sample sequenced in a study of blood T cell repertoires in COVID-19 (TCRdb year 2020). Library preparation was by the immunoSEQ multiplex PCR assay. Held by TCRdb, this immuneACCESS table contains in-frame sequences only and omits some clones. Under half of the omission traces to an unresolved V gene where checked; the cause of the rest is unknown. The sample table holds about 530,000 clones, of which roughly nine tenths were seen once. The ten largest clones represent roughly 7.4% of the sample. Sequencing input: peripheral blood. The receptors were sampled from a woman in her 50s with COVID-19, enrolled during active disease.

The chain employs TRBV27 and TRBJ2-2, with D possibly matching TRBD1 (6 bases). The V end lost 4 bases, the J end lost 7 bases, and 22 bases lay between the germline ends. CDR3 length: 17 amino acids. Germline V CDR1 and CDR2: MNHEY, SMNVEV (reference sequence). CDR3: CASSSPSKQGLSGELFF. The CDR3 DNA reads TGTGCCAGCAGTTCTCCCTCTAAACAGGGTTTAAGCGGGGAGCTGTTTTTT.

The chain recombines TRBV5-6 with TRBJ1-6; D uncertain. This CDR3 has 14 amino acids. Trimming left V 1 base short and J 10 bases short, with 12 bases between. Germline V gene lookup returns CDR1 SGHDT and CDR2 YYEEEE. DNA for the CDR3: TGTGCCAGCAGCTTGCGGGCGTCGGGGTCACCCCTCCACTTT. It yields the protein CASSLRASGSPLHF.

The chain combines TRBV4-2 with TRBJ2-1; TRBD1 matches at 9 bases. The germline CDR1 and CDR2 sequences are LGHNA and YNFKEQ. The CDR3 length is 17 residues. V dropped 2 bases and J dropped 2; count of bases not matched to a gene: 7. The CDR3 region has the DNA TGTGCCAGCAGCCAACACGGGGACAGGGAAACCTACAATGAGCAGTTCTTC. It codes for CASSQHGDRETYNEQFF.

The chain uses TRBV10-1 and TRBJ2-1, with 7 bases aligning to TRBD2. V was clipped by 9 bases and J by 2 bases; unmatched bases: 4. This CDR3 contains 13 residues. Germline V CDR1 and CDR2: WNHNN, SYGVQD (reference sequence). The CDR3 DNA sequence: TGCGCCAGTTCCGGGGGGACCTACAATGAGCAGTTCTTC. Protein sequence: CASSGGTYNEQFF.

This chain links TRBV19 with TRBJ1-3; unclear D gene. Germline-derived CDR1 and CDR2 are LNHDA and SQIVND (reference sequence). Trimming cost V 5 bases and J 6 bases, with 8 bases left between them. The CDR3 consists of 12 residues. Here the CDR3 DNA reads TGTGCCAGTAGTCGTGCGATAAACACCATATATTTT. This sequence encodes CASSRAINTIYF. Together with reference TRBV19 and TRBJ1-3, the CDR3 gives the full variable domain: DGGITQSPKYLFRKEGQNVTLSCEQNLNHDAMYWYRQDPGQGLRLIYYSQIVNDFQKGDIAEGYSVSREKKESFPLTVTSAQKNPTAFYLCASSRAINTIYFGEGSWLTVV.

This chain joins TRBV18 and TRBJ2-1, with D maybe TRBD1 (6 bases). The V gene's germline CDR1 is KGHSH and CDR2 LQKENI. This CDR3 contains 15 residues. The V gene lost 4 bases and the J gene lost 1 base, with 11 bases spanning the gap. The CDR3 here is CASSRITGSYNEQFF. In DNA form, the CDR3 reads TGTGCCAGCTCACGGATCACAGGGTCCTACAATGAGCAGTTCTTC.

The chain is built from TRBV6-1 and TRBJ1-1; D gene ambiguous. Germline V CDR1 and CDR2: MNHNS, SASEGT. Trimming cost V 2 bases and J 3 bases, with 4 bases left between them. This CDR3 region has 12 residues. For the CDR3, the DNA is TGTGCCAGCAGTGAATCGGACACTGAAGCTTTCTTT. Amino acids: CASSESDTEAFF.

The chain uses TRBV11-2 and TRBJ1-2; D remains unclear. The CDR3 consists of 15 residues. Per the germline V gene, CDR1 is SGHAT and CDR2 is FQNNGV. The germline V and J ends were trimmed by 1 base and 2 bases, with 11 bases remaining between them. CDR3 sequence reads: CASSLVIADNYGYTF. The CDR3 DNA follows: TGTGCCAGCAGCTTAGTAATAGCGGACAACTATGGCTACACCTTC.

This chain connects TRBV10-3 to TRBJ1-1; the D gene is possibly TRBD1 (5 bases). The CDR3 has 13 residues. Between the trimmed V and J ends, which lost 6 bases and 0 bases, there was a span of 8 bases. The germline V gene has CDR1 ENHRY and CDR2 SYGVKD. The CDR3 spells CAIREGLNTEAFF. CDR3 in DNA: TGTGCCATCAGAGAGGGGCTGAACACTGAAGCTTTCTTT.

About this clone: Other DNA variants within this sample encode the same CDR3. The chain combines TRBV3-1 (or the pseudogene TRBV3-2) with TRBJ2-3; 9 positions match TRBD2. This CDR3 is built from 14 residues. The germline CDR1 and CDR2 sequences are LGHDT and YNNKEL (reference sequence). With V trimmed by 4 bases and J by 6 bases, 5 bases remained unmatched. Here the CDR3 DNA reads TGTGCCAGCAGCCGGAGCGGGGGGAGTGATACGCAGTATTTT. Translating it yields CASSRSGGSDTQYF.

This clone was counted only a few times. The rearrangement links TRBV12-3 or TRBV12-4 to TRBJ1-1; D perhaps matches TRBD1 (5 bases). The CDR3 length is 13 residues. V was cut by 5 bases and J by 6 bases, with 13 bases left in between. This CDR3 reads CASSHLDRPEAFF. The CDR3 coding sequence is TGTGCCAGCAGTCACCTAGACAGACCTGAAGCTTTCTTT.

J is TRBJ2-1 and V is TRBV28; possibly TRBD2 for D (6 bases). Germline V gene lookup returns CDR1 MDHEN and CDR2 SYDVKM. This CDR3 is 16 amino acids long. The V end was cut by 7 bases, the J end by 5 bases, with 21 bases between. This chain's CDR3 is CASILRDSRVHNEQFF. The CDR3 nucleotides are TGTGCCAGCATCCTCCGGGACTCTAGGGTTCACAATGAGCAGTTCTTC.

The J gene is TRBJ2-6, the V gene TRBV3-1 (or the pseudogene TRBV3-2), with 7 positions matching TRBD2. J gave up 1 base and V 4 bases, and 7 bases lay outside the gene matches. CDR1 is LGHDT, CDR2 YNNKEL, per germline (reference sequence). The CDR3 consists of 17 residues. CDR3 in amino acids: CASSLYQAGSGANVLTF. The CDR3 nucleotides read TGTGCCAGCAGCCTATACCAAGCGGGATCTGGGGCCAACGTCCTGACTTTC.

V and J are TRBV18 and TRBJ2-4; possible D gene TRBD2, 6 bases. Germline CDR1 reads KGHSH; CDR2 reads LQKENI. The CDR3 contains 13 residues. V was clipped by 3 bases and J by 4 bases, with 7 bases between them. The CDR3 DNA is TGTGCCAGCTCACCGGGGGGTAAAAACATTCAGTACTTC. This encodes CASSPGGKNIQYF.

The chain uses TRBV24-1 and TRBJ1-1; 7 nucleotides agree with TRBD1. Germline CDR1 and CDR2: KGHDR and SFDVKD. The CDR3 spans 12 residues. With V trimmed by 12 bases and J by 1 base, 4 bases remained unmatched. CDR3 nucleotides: TGTGCCTCCCAGGGGGGGAACACTGAAGCTTTCTTT. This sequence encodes CASQGGNTEAFF.

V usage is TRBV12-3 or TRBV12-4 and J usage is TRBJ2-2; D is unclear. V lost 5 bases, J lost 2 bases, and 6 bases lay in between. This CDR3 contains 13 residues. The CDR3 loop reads CASSIQNTGELFF. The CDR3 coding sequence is TGTGCCAGCAGTATTCAAAACACCGGGGAGCTGTTTTTT.

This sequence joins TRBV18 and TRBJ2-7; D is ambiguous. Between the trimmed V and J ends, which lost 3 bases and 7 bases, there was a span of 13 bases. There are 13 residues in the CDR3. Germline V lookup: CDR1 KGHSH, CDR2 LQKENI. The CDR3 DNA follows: TGTGCCAGCTCACCTCCGGGTTTTTATGAGCAGTACTTC. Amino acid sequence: CASSPPGFYEQYF.

Here the CDR3 DNA reads TGTGCCAGCAGCTCTAGCGGGGGGGAGTTCTTC. It specifies CASSSSGGEFF. The chain uses TRBV12-3 or TRBV12-4 and TRBJ2-1, with 12 bases identical to TRBD2. There are 11 residues in the CDR3. The V and J ends lost 6 bases and 14 bases, in that order; junction bases with no gene match: 2.

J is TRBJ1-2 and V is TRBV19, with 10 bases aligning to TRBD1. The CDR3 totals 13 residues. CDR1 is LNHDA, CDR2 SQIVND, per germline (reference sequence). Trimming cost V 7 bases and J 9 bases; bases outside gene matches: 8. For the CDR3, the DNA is TGTGCCAGTACCCGGGACAGGGGTTTTAGCTACACCTTC. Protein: CASTRDRGFSYTF.

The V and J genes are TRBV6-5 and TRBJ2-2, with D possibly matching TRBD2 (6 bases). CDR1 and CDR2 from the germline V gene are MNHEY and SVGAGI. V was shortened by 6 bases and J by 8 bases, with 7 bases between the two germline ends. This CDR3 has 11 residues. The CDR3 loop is CASRGGGELFF. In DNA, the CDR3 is TGTGCCAGCAGGGGGGGAGGGGAGCTGTTTTTT.

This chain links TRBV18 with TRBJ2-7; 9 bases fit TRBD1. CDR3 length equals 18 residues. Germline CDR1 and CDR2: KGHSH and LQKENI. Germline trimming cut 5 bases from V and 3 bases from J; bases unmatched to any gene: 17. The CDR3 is CASSVDIGTGFTVYEQYF. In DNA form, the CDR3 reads TGTGCCAGCTCAGTAGACATCGGGACAGGGTTCACCGTCTACGAGCAGTACTTC.

The CDR3 sequence is CAWGPGLAANTYEQYF. The CDR3 DNA reads as TGTGCCTGGGGACCGGGACTAGCGGCCAACACCTACGAGCAGTACTTC. The chain employs TRBV30 and TRBJ2-7; 11 nucleotides match TRBD2. V lost 5 bases to trimming and J lost 2 bases; unmatched junction nucleotides: 11. This CDR3 is built from 16 residues. From germline, CDR1 is GTSNPN and CDR2 SVGIG (reference sequence). Full variable domain (remainder filled in from reference TRBV30 and TRBJ2-7): SQTIHQWPATLVQPVGSPLSLECTVEGTSNPNLYWYRQAAGRGLQLLFYSVGIGQISSEVPQNLSASRPQDRQFILSSKKLLLSDSGFYLCAWGPGLAANTYEQYFGPGTRLTVT.

In nucleotides, the CDR3 is TGTGCCAGCAGTACCGGGACAGGGGATCAGCCCCAGCATTTT. Amino acids: CASSTGTGDQPQHF. The chain links TRBV27 to TRBJ1-5; 10 bases are a match to TRBD1. With V trimmed by 5 bases and J by 5 bases, 3 bases remained unmatched. Germline CDR1 and CDR2: MNHEY and SMNVEV (reference sequence). The CDR3 loop spans 14 amino acids.

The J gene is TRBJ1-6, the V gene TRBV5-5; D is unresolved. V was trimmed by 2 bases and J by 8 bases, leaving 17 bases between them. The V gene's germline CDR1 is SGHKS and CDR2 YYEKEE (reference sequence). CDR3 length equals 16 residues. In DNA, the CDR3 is TGTGCCAGCAGCTTCGGTTTAGATCCGCTCCATTCACCCCTCCACTTT. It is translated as CASSFGLDPLHSPLHF. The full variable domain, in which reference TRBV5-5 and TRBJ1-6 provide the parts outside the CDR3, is DAGVTQSPTHLIKTRGQQVTLRCSPISGHKSVSWYQQVLGQGPQFIFQYYEKEERGRGNFPDRFSARQFPNYSSELNVNALLLGDSALYLCASSFGLDPLHSPLHFGNGTRLTVT.

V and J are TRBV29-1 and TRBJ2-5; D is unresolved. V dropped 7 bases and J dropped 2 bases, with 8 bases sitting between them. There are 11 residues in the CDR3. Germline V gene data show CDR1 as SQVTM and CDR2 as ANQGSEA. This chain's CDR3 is CSALEQETQYF. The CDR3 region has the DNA TGCAGCGCCTTAGAGCAAGAGACCCAGTACTTC.

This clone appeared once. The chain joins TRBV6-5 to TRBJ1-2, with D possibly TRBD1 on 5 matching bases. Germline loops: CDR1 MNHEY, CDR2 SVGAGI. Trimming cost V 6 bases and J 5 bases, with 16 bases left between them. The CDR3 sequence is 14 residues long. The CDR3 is CASSGLGGEYGYTF. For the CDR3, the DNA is TGTGCCAGCAGCGGCCTGGGAGGGGAATATGGCTACACCTTC.

This CDR3 is CASSLIRGGSGGYTF. The DNA for the CDR3 is TGTGCCAGCAGCTTGATTAGGGGGGGGAGCGGCGGCTACACCTTC. The rearrangement uses TRBV13 and TRBJ1-2, with TRBD1 as a possible D gene (6 bases). Germline assignment: CDR1 PRHDT and CDR2 FYEKMQ (reference sequence). V was clipped by 3 bases and J by 8 bases, with 19 bases between them. The CDR3 sequence is 15 residues long.

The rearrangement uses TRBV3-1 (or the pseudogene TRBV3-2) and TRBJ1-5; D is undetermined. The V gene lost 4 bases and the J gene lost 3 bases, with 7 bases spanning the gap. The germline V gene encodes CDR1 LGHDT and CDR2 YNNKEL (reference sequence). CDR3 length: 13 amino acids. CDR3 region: CASSRSLNQPQHF. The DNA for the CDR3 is TGTGCCAGCAGCCGGAGTCTCAATCAGCCCCAGCATTTT.

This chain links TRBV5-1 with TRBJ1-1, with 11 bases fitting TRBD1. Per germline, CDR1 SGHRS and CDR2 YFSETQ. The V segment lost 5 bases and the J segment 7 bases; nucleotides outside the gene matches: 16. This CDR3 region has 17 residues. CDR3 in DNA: TGCGCCAGCAGTCGTGGACAGGGGGCTTCTGCCGCAAGTGAAGCTTTCTTT. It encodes CASSRGQGASAASEAFF.

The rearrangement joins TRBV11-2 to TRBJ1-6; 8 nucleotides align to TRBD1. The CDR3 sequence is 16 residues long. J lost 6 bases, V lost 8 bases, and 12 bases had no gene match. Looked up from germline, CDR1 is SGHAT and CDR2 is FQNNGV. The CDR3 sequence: CASGGPGGPFNSPLHF. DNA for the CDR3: TGTGCCAGCGGGGGTCCAGGGGGCCCTTTTAATTCACCCCTCCACTTT.